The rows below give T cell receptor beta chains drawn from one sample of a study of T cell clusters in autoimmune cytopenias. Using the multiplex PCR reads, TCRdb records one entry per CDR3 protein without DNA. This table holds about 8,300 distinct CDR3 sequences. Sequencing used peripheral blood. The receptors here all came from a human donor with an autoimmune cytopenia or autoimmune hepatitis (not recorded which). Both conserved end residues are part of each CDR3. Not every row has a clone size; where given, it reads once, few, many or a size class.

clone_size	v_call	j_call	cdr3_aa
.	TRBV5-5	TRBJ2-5	CAWGDSQETQYF
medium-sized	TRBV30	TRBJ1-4	CAWTAGYGNEKLFF
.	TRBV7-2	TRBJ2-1	CASSLVGTVWNNEQFF
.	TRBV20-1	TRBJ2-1	CSASGAQGSYNEQFF
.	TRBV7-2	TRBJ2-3	CASSTRDREVTQYF
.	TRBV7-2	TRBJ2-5	CASSLFAGETQYF
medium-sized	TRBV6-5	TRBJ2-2	CASNTGLRGTGELFF
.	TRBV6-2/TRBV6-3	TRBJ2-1	CASSYPGVSGGYNEQFF
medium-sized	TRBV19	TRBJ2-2	CASSIGQGPFRELFF
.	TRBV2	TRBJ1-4	CASSVGEKLFF
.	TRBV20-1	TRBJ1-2	CSASETDYGYTF
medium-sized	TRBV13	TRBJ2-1	CASSKDNEQFF
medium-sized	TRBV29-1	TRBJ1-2	CSVTDRLYYGYTF
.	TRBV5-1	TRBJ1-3	CASSLMEGAGNTIYF
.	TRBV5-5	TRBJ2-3	CASSLGGTDTQYF
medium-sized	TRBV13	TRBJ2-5	CASSTGLAGDKETQYF
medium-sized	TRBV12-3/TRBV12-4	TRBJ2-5	CASSYGEETQYF
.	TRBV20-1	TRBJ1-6	CSAYGQASSYNSPLHF
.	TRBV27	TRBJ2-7	CASSLGLADEQYF
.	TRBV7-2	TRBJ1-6	CASSSGGSYNSPLHF
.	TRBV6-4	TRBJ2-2	CASSDVAGELFF
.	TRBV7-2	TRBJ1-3	CASSLEGSSGNTIYF
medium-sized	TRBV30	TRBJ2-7	CAWSAGYEQYF
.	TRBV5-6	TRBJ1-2	CASRGDRAGGYTF
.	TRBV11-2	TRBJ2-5	CASSMAGYQETQYF
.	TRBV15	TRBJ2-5	CATSPGARGGGETQYF
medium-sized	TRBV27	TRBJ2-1	CASSRGGPTYNEQFF
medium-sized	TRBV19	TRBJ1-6	CASSSENSNSPLHF
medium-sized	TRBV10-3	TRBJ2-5	CATGGGETQYF
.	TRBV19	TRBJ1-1	CASQVGGNTEAFF
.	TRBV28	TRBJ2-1	CASREGGSDLYNEQFF
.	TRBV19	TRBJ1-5	CASSIFSGRLWTQPQHF
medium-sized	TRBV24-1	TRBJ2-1	CATSDPTSNEQFF
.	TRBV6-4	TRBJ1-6	CASRPGQGNSPLHF
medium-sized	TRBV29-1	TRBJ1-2	CSVGLGYGYTF
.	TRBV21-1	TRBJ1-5	CASSKAARVQPQHF
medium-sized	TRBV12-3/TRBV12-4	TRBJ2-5	CASWAAYQETQYF
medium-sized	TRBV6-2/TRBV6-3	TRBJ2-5	CASRKGFGETQYF
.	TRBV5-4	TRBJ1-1	CASSFNRVSMNTEAFF
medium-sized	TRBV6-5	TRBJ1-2	CASRISIIRDRGGYTF
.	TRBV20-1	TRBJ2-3	CSARDSYGRVTDTQYF
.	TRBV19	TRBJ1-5	CASSIFEGDQPQHF
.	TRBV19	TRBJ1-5	CATGTGDGYSNQPQHF